This T cell receptor beta chain appears in the sequencing data of a study of blood T cell repertoires in COVID-19. Per the authors' pipeline: Scientists estimated how many nucleated cells there were by amplifying reference gene primers. Assay: immunoSEQ multiplex PCR; the TCRdb copy retains only in-frame clones and omits some. V and J calls and clone size are as listed in that table; D and trimming were resolved from the DNA. The table includes 300,000 to 350,000 clones, approximately 90% detected once. Germline V gene lookup returns CDR1 LGHNA and CDR2 YNFKEQ. Germline trimming cut 4 bases from V and 5 bases from J; bases unmatched to any gene: 7. The CDR3 is 15 residues long.

This TCR came from a young woman with COVID-19, enrolled during active disease. Sequencing used peripheral blood. This chain connects TRBV4-2 to TRBJ1-2; TRBD1 matches at 10 bases. CDR3 nucleotide sequence: TGTGCCAGCAGCCTCCCGACAGGGGGCGAATATGGCTACACCTTC. Encoded protein: CASSLPTGGEYGYTF.